The subject of this entry is one T cell receptor (beta chain). What it binds is unknown. RNA transcripts gave rise to amplified TCR beta CDR3 regions. When the TCR CDR3 underwent first-round RT-PCR, the HTBI primer set was used. TCRdb called the multiplex PCR reads again in MiXCR, with one record for every CDR3 protein. The repertoire includes about 660,000 distinct CDR3 sequences, less than 45% of them detected once, and roughly 6.5% sits in the top ten. This record comes from a study of T cells in Graves' hyperthyroidism and ophthalmopathy. The CDR3 runs to 14 residues. V lost 8 bases to trimming and J lost 4 bases; unmatched junction nucleotides: 6. Germline assignment: CDR1 MGHDK and CDR2 SYGVNS. Overall study findings and caveats: Ophthalmopathy was told apart from stable hyperthyroidism by a 13 V-J model.

The specimen was peripheral blood or thyroid tissue (not recorded which). The sequence was collected from an adult man with Graves' disease, either hyperthyroidism or ophthalmopathy (not recorded which). This sequence joins TRBV25-1 and TRBJ1-4, with 8 bases that match TRBD1. The CDR3 nucleotides are TGTGCCAGCGTTGCCGGGACAGGTAATGAAAAACTGTTTTTT. Amino acids: CASVAGTGNEKLFF.